This T cell receptor (beta chain) emerged from a study of T cells in Graves' hyperthyroidism and ophthalmopathy. Study-level findings and limits: Blood held most thyroid clonotypes expanded above 0.001 frequency. In validation, the model predicted ophthalmopathy. These predictions came a median approximately 5.9 months before onset.

Amplified TCR beta CDR3 regions came from RNA transcripts. An initial round of RT-PCR targeting the TCR CDR3 relied on the HTBI primer set. Each CDR3 protein gets one entry after TCRdb re-called the multiplex PCR reads with MiXCR. Of about 420,000 distinct CDR3 sequences in the sample, approximately 14% were seen once. The sample holds many counts of this clonotype. The target antigen is unknown. The specimen was blood. The source of this sequence is a woman in her late teens or twenties with Graves' hyperthyroidism.

This CDR3 reads CASSPDSLPSYEQYF. CDR3 DNA: TGTGCCAGCAGCCCCGACAGCCTACCTTCCTACGAGCAGTACTTC. The chain carries TRBV7-6 and TRBJ2-7, with TRBD1 as a possible D gene (5 bases). CDR3 length: 15 residues. V lost 5 bases and J lost 1, with 15 bases in between. Germline V gene lookup returns CDR1 SGHVS and CDR2 FNYEAQ.